Listed here are 21 T cell receptor beta chains from one sample, sequenced in a study of T cell responses to AZD1222 COVID-19 vaccine. The method was immunoSEQ multiplex PCR; TCRdb's version includes in-frame clones alone and lacks a portion of them. The table includes 69,000 or so clones, 88% detected once. The specimen comprised peripheral blood, sampled 28 days after the second dose of the MenACWY control vaccine. The receptors shown here come from an adult who received the MenACWY meningococcal vaccine as a control.

This clone has only one observation. The gene calls are TRBV7-9 and TRBJ1-1; D uncertain. CDR1 and CDR2 from the germline V gene are SEHNR and FQNEAQ (reference sequence). V dropped 5 bases and J dropped 3 bases, with 13 bases sitting between them. The CDR3 is 14 amino acids. Here the CDR3 reads CASSTPGVHTEAFF. CDR3 nucleotides: TGTGCCAGCAGCACTCCTGGGGTGCACACTGAAGCTTTCTTT.

The V gene is TRBV9, the J gene TRBJ1-3; D is undetermined. V lost 0 bases and J 0 bases, leaving 10 bases between the germline ends. This CDR3 has 16 amino acids. Per germline, CDR1 SGDLS and CDR2 YYNGEE. The CDR3 DNA is TGTGCCAGCAGCGTAGTCGGAGACTTCTCTGGAAACACCATATATTTT. Encoded protein: CASSVVGDFSGNTIYF.

This clone has a handful of counts. The chain carries TRBV19 and TRBJ1-1; perhaps TRBD1 as D (6 bases). CDR3 size: 13 residues. Trimming stripped 5 bases from V and 1 base from J, with 8 bases between. CDR1 and CDR2 (germline): LNHDA, SQIVND (reference sequence). The CDR3 bases are TGTGCCAGTAGTTTAGGGGGGAACACTGAAGCTTTCTTT. This gives the protein CASSLGGNTEAFF.

This chain connects TRBV29-1 to TRBJ1-1, with unresolved D. In germline, CDR1 is SQVTM, CDR2 ANQGSEA. Trimming pared 5 bases from V and 3 bases from J, leaving 10 bases between. The length of the CDR3 is 12 residues. For the CDR3, the DNA is TGCAGCGTTTTAACTCTCGACACTGAAGCTTTCTTT. Its protein product is CSVLTLDTEAFF.

This chain connects TRBV6-2 or TRBV6-3 to TRBJ2-1, with a tentative D call TRBD2 (5 bases). Per the germline V gene, CDR1 is MNHEY and CDR2 is SVGEGT. The CDR3 has 15 amino acids. V was trimmed by 5 bases and J by 1 base, leaving 12 bases between them. The CDR3, as DNA: TGTGCCAGCAGTCGAGCCGGGGTATCCTACAATGAGCAGTTCTTC. Protein sequence: CASSRAGVSYNEQFF.

The CDR3 sequence: CASSSRLAGGPGELFF. DNA for the CDR3: TGTGCCAGCAGCTCCCGACTAGCGGGGGGGCCTGGGGAGCTGTTTTTT. V and J are TRBV7-9 and TRBJ2-2, with 14 bases that match TRBD2. The V and J ends lost 4 bases and 8 bases, in that order; junction bases with no gene match: 6. From germline, CDR1 is SEHNR and CDR2 FQNEAQ (reference sequence). This CDR3 has 16 residues. Looking up the rest from reference TRBV7-9 and TRBJ2-2 gives the full variable domain: DTGVSQNPRHKITKRGQNVTFRCDPISEHNRLYWYRQTLGQGPEFLTYFQNEAQLEKSRLLSDRFSAERPKGSFSTLEIQRTEQGDSAMYLCASSSRLAGGPGELFFGEGSRLTVL.

The V gene is TRBV29-1, the J gene TRBJ1-1, with D unclear. V was pared by 3 bases and J by 3 bases, with 11 bases between. Germline loops: CDR1 SQVTM, CDR2 ANQGSEA. The CDR3 loop spans 13 amino acids. CDR3 protein: CSVEYSGDTEAFF. The CDR3, as DNA: TGCAGCGTTGAGTATTCGGGAGACACTGAAGCTTTCTTT.

This chain links TRBV6-5 with TRBJ2-7, with 8 bases identical to TRBD1. The length of the CDR3 is 12 residues. V lost 6 bases, J lost 5 bases, and 3 bases stayed unmatched. Germline CDR1 MNHEY, CDR2 SVGAGI. This chain's CDR3 is CASSRTGNEQYF. The DNA for the CDR3 is TGTGCCAGCAGCAGGACAGGGAACGAGCAGTACTTC.

The chain's CDR3 is CASSFGSSYTGELFF. In DNA form, the CDR3 reads TGTGCCAGCAGCTTTGGCAGTAGTTACACCGGGGAGCTGTTTTTT. The chain recombines TRBV7-2 with TRBJ2-2; D not certain. Germline CDR1 and CDR2: SGHTA and FQGNSA. CDR3 size: 15 residues. V lost 3 bases and J 3 bases, leaving 11 bases between the germline ends.

This rearrangement joins TRBV7-2 to TRBJ2-2; 7 positions agree with TRBD1. This CDR3 is built from 15 residues. With V trimmed by 5 bases and J by 6 bases, 9 bases remained unmatched. Germline lookup yields CDR1 SGHTA and CDR2 FQGNSA. The CDR3 spells CASSLMMTGPGELFF. The CDR3, as DNA: TGTGCCAGCAGCCTCATGATGACAGGGCCCGGGGAGCTGTTTTTT.

CDR3: CASRGGQLNQPQHF. The CDR3 DNA is TGTGCCAGCAGGGGGGGACAGCTCAATCAGCCCCAGCATTTT. The genes are TRBV2 and TRBJ1-5; TRBD1 matches at 7 bases. V shed 6 bases, J shed 3 bases, and the junction held 5 bases outside the gene matches. The CDR3 is 14 amino acids. The germline gives CDR1 SNHLY, CDR2 FYNNEI.

V is TRBV6-5 and J is TRBJ1-4; D is uncertain. The CDR3 is 12 amino acids. Germline V gene lookup returns CDR1 MNHEY and CDR2 SVGAGI. Between the trimmed V and J ends, which lost 8 bases and 4 bases, there was a span of 8 bases. The CDR3 reads CASEPINEKLFF. The DNA of the CDR3 is TGTGCCAGCGAGCCAATTAATGAAAAACTGTTTTTT.

This clone was recorded once. The chain links TRBV7-9 to TRBJ1-1, with D possibly matching TRBD1 (6 bases). This CDR3 is 18 amino acids long. V was cut by 5 bases and J by 0 bases, with 22 bases left in between. Germline V lookup: CDR1 SEHNR, CDR2 FQNEAQ (reference sequence). The CDR3 protein is CASSRWIKPRGLNTEAFF. The CDR3 DNA follows: TGTGCCAGCAGCAGATGGATCAAACCCCGGGGGCTGAACACTGAAGCTTTCTTT.

This chain joins TRBV11-2 and TRBJ1-2; 9 bases align to TRBD1. The CDR3 has 15 residues. Germline CDR1 and CDR2: SGHAT and FQNNGV. V gave up 1 base and J gave up 7 bases; unmatched junction bases: 7. CDR3 nucleotides: TGTGCCAGCAGCTTAGGGCTAACAGGGGGCGGTGGCTACACCTTC. Translation: CASSLGLTGGGGYTF.

The chain has TRBV18 and TRBJ1-1; D gene uncertain. This CDR3 has 14 amino acids. CDR1 KGHSH and CDR2 LQKENI come from the germline V gene. Trimming took off 5 bases at V and 3 bases at J, with 13 bases between the two ends. The CDR3: CASSAQNPDTEAFF. The CDR3, as DNA: TGTGCCAGCTCAGCCCAGAATCCGGACACTGAAGCTTTCTTT.

The V gene is TRBV9, the J gene TRBJ2-5; TRBD2 agrees at 10 bases. The germline V gene encodes CDR1 SGDLS and CDR2 YYNGEE. This CDR3 spans 14 amino acids. After removal of 3 bases from V and 6 bases from J, the junction contained 5 bases not matched to a gene. The CDR3 spells CASSAGTSVQTQYF. CDR3 DNA: TGTGCCAGCAGCGCAGGGACTAGCGTGCAGACCCAGTACTTC.

The chain recombines TRBV18 with TRBJ2-7, with TRBD1 matching 8 bases. CDR1 is KGHSH, CDR2 LQKENI, per germline. The ends lost 2 bases at V and 3 bases at J; junction bases unmatched: 9. This CDR3 is 16 amino acids long. The CDR3, as DNA: TGTGCCAGCTCACCAGGACAGGGTCGAGGGATCTACGAGCAGTACTTC. Translated, it gives CASSPGQGRGIYEQYF.

The CDR3 region has the DNA TGTGCCAGCAGGAAACAGGGAGTTGGCAATTCACCCCTCCACTTT. It is translated as CASRKQGVGNSPLHF. The J gene is TRBJ1-6, the V gene TRBV6-5, with D perhaps matching TRBD1 (6 bases). This CDR3 region has 15 residues. Between the trimmed V and J ends, which lost 6 bases and 7 bases, there was a span of 16 bases. Looked up from germline, CDR1 is MNHEY and CDR2 is SVGAGI.

The CDR3 spells CASSLATTGLPYEQYF. Written as DNA, the CDR3 is TGTGCCAGCAGCTTAGCTACGACAGGGTTACCATACGAGCAGTACTTC. This chain connects TRBV7-9 to TRBJ2-7; 7 bases line up with TRBD1. The CDR3 is 16 residues long. Germline CDR1 is SEHNR and CDR2 is FQNEAQ (reference sequence). The V gene end was trimmed by 0 bases and the J gene end by 4 bases; junction bases not matched to a gene: 9.

This chain links TRBV5-1 with TRBJ1-1, with unresolved D. Germline V gene lookup returns CDR1 SGHRS and CDR2 YFSETQ. V was trimmed by 0 bases and J by 1 base, leaving 10 bases between them. CDR3 size: 15 residues. CDR3 coding DNA: TGCGCCAGCAGCTTGGAGGTCAGAGCGAACACTGAAGCTTTCTTT. Translating gives CASSLEVRANTEAFF.

The chain combines TRBV7-2 with TRBJ1-1, with D unresolved. This CDR3 has 13 amino acids. The V end lost 5 bases, the J end lost 2 bases, and 9 bases lay between the germline ends. The germline V gene has CDR1 SGHTA and CDR2 FQGNSA. The CDR3 loop reads CASSQTGNTEAFF. The CDR3 DNA follows: TGTGCCAGCAGCCAAACCGGTAACACTGAAGCTTTCTTT.